A selection of T cell receptor beta chains follows, all from one sample in a study of metastatic and nonmetastatic thyroid tumors. TCRdb recomputed clones from the PCR reads via MiXCR. The sample lists about 48,000 clones; more than 20% were seen once. The sample was blood. Receptors originate from a male donor with papillary thyroid cancer or a benign thyroid nodule (not recorded which). Some clones in this sample may be carry-over from other donors' samples. Both conserved end residues are part of each CDR3. Each record gives: J gene, V gene, D gene, clone size, CDR3 protein, CDR3 DNA. A D gene is named only where the DNA matches it firmly. Not every row has a clone size; where given, it reads once, few, many or a size class.

j_gene: TRBJ2-7; v_gene: TRBV10-3; d_gene: .; abundance: many; CDR3aa: CAISDHSSYEQYF; CDR3nt: TGTGCCATCAGTGACCACAGTTCCTACGAGCAGTACTTC
j_gene: TRBJ1-2; v_gene: TRBV5-1; d_gene: .; abundance: once; CDR3aa: CASSLEGIGNAGYTF; CDR3nt: TGCGCCAGCAGCTTGGAGGGGATCGGAAACGCTGGCTACACCTTC
j_gene: TRBJ1-1; v_gene: TRBV10-3; d_gene: TRBD1; abundance: .; CDR3aa: CAISGTGTAEAFF; CDR3nt: TGTGCCATCAGTGGCACCGGGACAGCTGAAGCTTTCTTT
j_gene: TRBJ2-1; v_gene: TRBV29-1; d_gene: TRBD2; abundance: many; CDR3aa: CSVELRLAGDNEQFF; CDR3nt: TGCAGCGTTGAACTTCGACTAGCGGGAGATAATGAGCAGTTCTTC
j_gene: TRBJ2-7; v_gene: TRBV12-3/TRBV12-4; d_gene: .; abundance: many; CDR3aa: CASSFSWAPYEQYF; CDR3nt: TGTGCCAGCAGTTTCTCTTGGGCCCCCTACGAGCAGTACTTC
j_gene: TRBJ1-6; v_gene: TRBV27; d_gene: TRBD1; abundance: .; CDR3aa: CASSYRGDSPLHF; CDR3nt: TGTGCCAGCAGTTACAGGGGTGATTCACCCCTCCACTTT
j_gene: TRBJ2-1; v_gene: TRBV30; d_gene: .; abundance: .; CDR3aa: CAWRRLSYNEQFF; CDR3nt: TGTGCCTGGAGACGATTATCCTACAATGAGCAGTTCTTC
j_gene: TRBJ1-5; v_gene: TRBV28; d_gene: .; abundance: .; CDR3aa: CAGASGNQPQHF; CDR3nt: TGTGCCGGGGCCTCAGGGAATCAGCCCCAGCATTTT
j_gene: TRBJ2-6; v_gene: TRBV9; d_gene: .; abundance: .; CDR3aa: CASSVAYRPSGANVLTF; CDR3nt: TGTGCCAGCAGCGTAGCTTACAGACCCTCTGGGGCCAACGTCCTGACTTTC
j_gene: TRBJ2-5; v_gene: TRBV20-1; d_gene: .; abundance: .; CDR3aa: CSASRGNQETQYF; CDR3nt: TGCAGTGCTAGTCGCGGGAACCAAGAGACCCAGTACTTC
j_gene: TRBJ2-7; v_gene: TRBV11-2; d_gene: TRBD2; abundance: medium-sized; CDR3aa: CASSLESGRAYEQYF; CDR3nt: TGTGCCAGCAGCTTAGAGAGCGGGAGGGCCTACGAGCAGTACTTC
j_gene: TRBJ1-1; v_gene: TRBV6-1; d_gene: .; abundance: few; CDR3aa: CASSQGFNTEAFF; CDR3nt: TGTGCCAGCAGTCAAGGGTTTAACACTGAAGCTTTCTTT
j_gene: TRBJ1-1; v_gene: TRBV6-1; d_gene: .; abundance: many; CDR3aa: CASRTGTLTEAFF; CDR3nt: TGTGCCAGCAGGACCGGGACACTCACTGAAGCTTTCTTT
j_gene: TRBJ1-6; v_gene: TRBV27; d_gene: TRBD1; abundance: many; CDR3aa: CASSSDRANSPLHF; CDR3nt: TGTGCCAGCAGTTCGGACAGGGCTAATTCACCCCTCCACTTT
j_gene: TRBJ2-3; v_gene: TRBV5-4; d_gene: TRBD2; abundance: .; CDR3aa: CASSLGDHGGADTQYF; CDR3nt: TGTGCCAGCAGCTTGGGAGATCACGGGGGGGCAGATACGCAGTATTTT
j_gene: TRBJ2-3; v_gene: TRBV6-4; d_gene: TRBD2; abundance: many; CDR3aa: CASSERGEADTQYF; CDR3nt: TGTGCCAGCAGTGAACGGGGGGAGGCAGATACGCAGTATTTT
j_gene: TRBJ1-2; v_gene: TRBV7-3; d_gene: .; abundance: .; CDR3aa: CASSPAGGHYGYTF; CDR3nt: TGTGCCAGCAGCCCCGCGGGGGGTCACTATGGCTACACCTTC
j_gene: TRBJ2-7; v_gene: TRBV12-3/TRBV12-4; d_gene: TRBD2; abundance: .; CDR3aa: CASSFPLTSGRYEQYF; CDR3nt: TGTGCCAGCAGTTTCCCTTTAACTAGCGGTCGCTACGAGCAGTACTTC
j_gene: TRBJ1-2; v_gene: TRBV7-2; d_gene: .; abundance: many; CDR3aa: CASSLAHDSYRYGYTF; CDR3nt: TGTGCCAGCAGCTTAGCCCATGACAGCTACCGCTATGGCTACACCTTC
j_gene: TRBJ2-5; v_gene: TRBV24-1; d_gene: TRBD1; abundance: many; CDR3aa: CATSESGQGETQYF; CDR3nt: TGTGCCACCAGTGAATCCGGACAGGGCGAGACCCAGTACTTC
j_gene: TRBJ1-2; v_gene: TRBV3-1; d_gene: .; abundance: many; CDR3aa: CASSPRAGHGYTF; CDR3nt: TGTGCCAGCAGCCCAAGGGCAGGGCACGGCTACACCTTC
j_gene: TRBJ1-2; v_gene: TRBV7-9; d_gene: .; abundance: .; CDR3aa: CASSTSSVTDYGYTF; CDR3nt: TGTGCCAGCAGCACAAGCTCCGTGACTGACTATGGCTACACCTTC
j_gene: TRBJ1-6; v_gene: TRBV7-9; d_gene: .; abundance: .; CDR3aa: CASSPGTGYSPLHF; CDR3nt: TGCGCCAGCAGCCCCGGTACAGGATATTCACCCCTCCACTTT
j_gene: TRBJ1-3; v_gene: TRBV7-6; d_gene: .; abundance: many; CDR3aa: CASRLELEGNTIYF; CDR3nt: TGTGCCAGCCGATTGGAACTCGAGGGAAACACCATATATTTT
j_gene: TRBJ2-1; v_gene: TRBV28; d_gene: TRBD2; abundance: many; CDR3aa: CASGAGGPRDEQFF; CDR3nt: TGTGCCAGCGGGGCGGGAGGGCCTAGAGATGAGCAGTTCTTC
j_gene: TRBJ2-7; v_gene: TRBV28; d_gene: TRBD2; abundance: .; CDR3aa: CASRLSGTSGRVF; CDR3nt: TGTGCCAGCAGACTGTCCGGGACTAGCGGGAGGGTATTC
j_gene: TRBJ2-2; v_gene: TRBV28; d_gene: .; abundance: .; CDR3aa: CASSTPGTGELFF; CDR3nt: TGTGCCAGCAGTACCCCTGGCACCGGGGAGCTGTTTTTT
j_gene: TRBJ1-5; v_gene: TRBV6-1; d_gene: .; abundance: few; CDR3aa: CASSGVHAYGNQPQHF; CDR3nt: TGTGCCAGCAGTGGAGTACATGCCTATGGCAATCAGCCCCAGCATTTT
j_gene: TRBJ2-1; v_gene: TRBV10-3; d_gene: .; abundance: few; CDR3aa: CAISERDATARFF; CDR3nt: TGTGCCATCAGTGAGAGGGACGCCACAGCGCGGTTCTTC
j_gene: TRBJ2-1; v_gene: TRBV20-1; d_gene: .; abundance: many; CDR3aa: CSAGETYNEQFF; CDR3nt: TGCAGTGCTGGGGAAACCTACAATGAGCAGTTCTTC
j_gene: TRBJ2-2; v_gene: TRBV12-3/TRBV12-4; d_gene: .; abundance: many; CDR3aa: CASSVLRATNTGELFF; CDR3nt: TGTGCCAGCAGTGTACTCCGGGCCACTAACACCGGGGAGCTGTTTTTT
j_gene: TRBJ2-7; v_gene: TRBV6-1; d_gene: .; abundance: many; CDR3aa: CASSEYAGADYEQYF; CDR3nt: TGTGCCAGCAGTGAATACGCAGGGGCTGACTACGAGCAGTACTTC
j_gene: TRBJ2-1; v_gene: TRBV11-1; d_gene: TRBD2; abundance: .; CDR3aa: CASSLSAASGGAGEQFF; CDR3nt: TGTGCCAGCAGCTTATCGGCGGCTAGCGGCGGGGCGGGGGAGCAGTTCTTC
j_gene: TRBJ2-2; v_gene: TRBV20-1; d_gene: .; abundance: .; CDR3aa: CSARARGDVRGINTGELFF; CDR3nt: TGCAGTGCTAGAGCCCGGGGCGATGTTAGGGGGATTAACACCGGGGAGCTGTTTTTT
j_gene: TRBJ2-7; v_gene: TRBV5-8; d_gene: .; abundance: many; CDR3aa: CASSLGGGQTYEQYF; CDR3nt: TGTGCCAGCAGCTTGGGGGGGGGACAGACCTACGAGCAGTACTTC
j_gene: TRBJ2-3; v_gene: TRBV6-1; d_gene: .; abundance: few; CDR3aa: CASSEGWDVGADTQYF; CDR3nt: TGTGCCAGCAGTGAAGGTTGGGACGTCGGAGCGGATACGCAGTATTTT
j_gene: TRBJ1-5; v_gene: TRBV28; d_gene: .; abundance: many; CDR3aa: CASKLFGTDVRPQHF; CDR3nt: TGTGCCAGCAAGTTATTCGGGACGGACGTTCGGCCCCAGCATTTT
j_gene: TRBJ2-5; v_gene: TRBV10-3; d_gene: .; abundance: .; CDR3aa: CAVGLGETQYF; CDR3nt: TGTGCCGTGGGACTGGGGGAGACCCAGTACTTC
j_gene: TRBJ2-5; v_gene: TRBV10-3; d_gene: TRBD1; abundance: many; CDR3aa: CAISVGQDQETQYF; CDR3nt: TGTGCCATCAGTGTAGGACAGGACCAAGAGACCCAGTACTTC
j_gene: TRBJ2-3; v_gene: TRBV29-1; d_gene: .; abundance: many; CDR3aa: CSADRQGSDTQYF; CDR3nt: TGCAGCGCCGATAGGCAGGGCTCAGATACGCAGTATTTT
j_gene: TRBJ2-3; v_gene: TRBV5-1; d_gene: .; abundance: .; CDR3aa: CASSYPSTDTQYF; CDR3nt: TGCGCCAGCAGCTACCCTAGCACAGATACGCAGTATTTT
j_gene: TRBJ2-5; v_gene: TRBV11-2; d_gene: TRBD1; abundance: many; CDR3aa: CASSLTGVRETQYF; CDR3nt: TGTGCCAGCAGCCTGACAGGGGTGCGCGAGACCCAGTACTTC